This T cell receptor beta chain stems from a study of spatial heterogeneity in lung cancer. Study-wide results and limits: The study found ubiquitous expanded tumor TCRs in blood more at resection than follow-up.

Time point given: sample taken at primary tumor resection. Whole RNA, which was extracted from tumor, nontumor lung tissue or frozen PBMC, was sequenced without any cell sorting. Turning to this clonotype: Its antigen is unidentified.

This CDR3 contains 14 residues. Germline loops: CDR1 SQVTM, CDR2 ANQGSEA. Trimming at V came to 0 bases and at J to 4 bases, leaving 1 base not matched to a gene. MiXCR was run by TCRdb on the 5' RACE reads, yielding one entry per CDR3 protein. The repertoire holds more than 2,500 distinct CDR3 sequences, with 15% to 20% as singletons. The sequenced sample was PBMCs, obtained at surgery. The chain has TRBV29-1 and TRBJ2-7; 12 nucleotides match TRBD2. The receptor was derived from a female donor with early-stage non-small cell lung cancer. The CDR3, as DNA: TGCAGCGTTGAAGAACTAGCGGGAGGTTACGAGCAGTACTTC. Protein sequence: CSVEELAGGYEQYF.